The 23 T cell receptor beta chains below were found in one sample sequenced in a study of blood T cell repertoires in COVID-19. Assay: immunoSEQ multiplex PCR; the TCRdb copy retains only in-frame clones and omits some. Of around 72,000 clones in the sample, 88% were seen once. The sequencing sample was made of peripheral blood. The receptors derive from a man aged 45-65 years with acute or convalescent COVID-19.

The chain carries TRBV4-1 and TRBJ2-2, with a weak D call TRBD2 (5 bases). The germline CDR1 and CDR2 sequences are MGHRA and YSYEKL. Trimming removed 1 base at V and 0 bases at J, with 12 bases between. The length of the CDR3 is 17 residues. Written as DNA, the CDR3 is TGCGCCAGCAGCCAAGGGCTCCGGGGTTCGAACACCGGGGAGCTGTTTTTT. Amino acid sequence: CASSQGLRGSNTGELFF.

This clone was seen a few times. The V gene is TRBV11-2, the J gene TRBJ2-2; the D gene is possibly TRBD1 (5 bases). The CDR3 consists of 15 residues. The V gene's germline CDR1 is SGHAT and CDR2 FQNNGV. V gave up 5 bases and J gave up 4 bases, with 14 bases separating them. CDR3 nucleotides: TGTGCCAGCAGCCGGGCAGGGTGGGTCACCGGGGAGCTGTTTTTT. Its protein product is CASSRAGWVTGELFF.

This clone was seen only once. V gene TRBV10-3 combines with J gene TRBJ2-1; the D gene is possibly TRBD1 (6 bases). Germline V CDR1 and CDR2: ENHRY, SYGVKD. CDR3 length: 14 residues. V shed 6 bases and J shed 5 bases, with 14 bases lying between them. The DNA for the CDR3 is TGTGCCATCAGCAGACAGGTCAACGACAATGAGCAGTTCTTC. The encoded protein is CAISRQVNDNEQFF.

This chain connects TRBV6-4 to TRBJ1-2; TRBD1 agrees at 7 bases. Germline-derived CDR1 and CDR2 are MRHNA and SNTAGT. The trim removed 2 bases at V and 7 bases at J, leaving 4 bases unmatched. The CDR3 is 13 residues long. CDR3 in amino acids: CASSDRGLGGYTF. The CDR3 DNA reads as TGTGCCAGCAGTGACAGGGGGCTCGGTGGCTACACCTTC.

The rearrangement uses TRBV24-1 and TRBJ1-2, with D hard to call. The germline V gene encodes CDR1 KGHDR and CDR2 SFDVKD. This CDR3 has 16 residues. V was cut by 2 bases and J by 4 bases, with 16 bases left in between. CDR3 DNA sequence: TGTGCCACCAGTGATTCAGACACCGGTGGCTTCTATGGCTACACCTTC. As protein: CATSDSDTGGFYGYTF.

The chain has TRBV10-3 and TRBJ2-6, with no clear D. V lost 4 bases and J 0 bases, leaving 10 bases between the germline ends. Germline assignment: CDR1 ENHRY and CDR2 SYGVKD. The CDR3 length is 16 residues. The CDR3, as DNA: TGTGCCATCAGTGGAGGCGTCTTCTCTGGGGCCAACGTCCTGACTTTC. This gives the protein CAISGGVFSGANVLTF.

The chain is built from TRBV9 and TRBJ2-1; 12 bases are a match to TRBD1. The CDR3 runs to 15 residues. V lost 0 bases to trimming and J lost 8 bases; unmatched junction nucleotides: 3. Germline V CDR1 and CDR2: SGDLS, YYNGEE. CDR3 region: CASSVEGQGAYEQFF. The CDR3 nucleotides are TGTGCCAGCAGCGTAGAGGGACAGGGGGCTTATGAGCAGTTCTTC.

J is TRBJ1-2 and V is TRBV2, with D tentatively TRBD1 (6 bases). Trimming removed 0 bases from V and 3 bases from J, with 11 bases in between. CDR1 and CDR2 (germline): SNHLY, FYNNEI. This CDR3 has 15 residues. CDR3 nucleotides: TGTGCCAGCAGTGAAGCGCCAGGGGCCTACTATGGCTACACCTTC. It yields the protein CASSEAPGAYYGYTF.

This sequence joins TRBV24-1 and TRBJ1-1; the match to TRBD1 covers 8 bases. After removal of 4 bases from V and 4 bases from J, the junction contained 7 bases not matched to a gene. Germline CDR1 and CDR2: KGHDR and SFDVKD. This CDR3 comprises 15 residues. Here the CDR3 DNA reads TGTGCCACCAGTGACCTGGGACAGGAATTCACTGAAGCTTTCTTT. It codes for CATSDLGQEFTEAFF.

V is TRBV29-1 and J is TRBJ2-7; the D is unclear. This CDR3 spans 13 amino acids. Deletions cut 0 bases from V and 0 bases from J, with 6 bases between. Germline CDR1 reads SQVTM; CDR2 reads ANQGSEA. The CDR3 DNA reads TGCAGCGTTGAAGATGGCCACTCCTACGAGCAGTACTTC. The encoded protein is CSVEDGHSYEQYF.

This sequence joins TRBV7-3 and TRBJ2-1; 7 bases align to TRBD2. CDR3 length: 12 amino acids. V lost 5 bases and J lost 8; bases outside the gene matches: 3. CDR1 is SGHTA and CDR2 is FQGTGA in the germline V gene. CDR3 coding DNA: TGTGCCAGCAGCCTGGGAGGGGATGAGCAGTTCTTC. This codes for CASSLGGDEQFF.

V and J are TRBV24-1 and TRBJ2-3; tentative D call: TRBD1 (5 bases). CDR3 length: 16 amino acids. The germline gives CDR1 KGHDR, CDR2 SFDVKD. Trimming cost V 4 bases and J 0 bases, with 13 bases left between them. In nucleotides, the CDR3 is TGTGCCACCAGTGACCCAGGGAAAATGAGCACAGATACGCAGTATTTT. Translating gives CATSDPGKMSTDTQYF.

This chain links TRBV2 with TRBJ1-1; the D is unclear. V gave up 6 bases and J gave up 1 base, with 9 bases separating them. CDR3 length: 13 residues. The germline gives CDR1 SNHLY, CDR2 FYNNEI. The chain's CDR3 is CASSETSNTEAFF. In DNA, the CDR3 is TGTGCCAGCAGCGAGACATCGAACACTGAAGCTTTCTTT.

The chain employs TRBV19 and TRBJ2-6; TRBD2 matches 8 bases. This CDR3 is built from 17 residues. CDR1 is LNHDA and CDR2 is SQIVND in the germline V gene (reference sequence). The J segment lost 3 bases and the V segment lost 5 bases, leaving 9 bases of the junction unmatched. CDR3 sequence (DNA): TGTGCCAGTAGTCTCGGGACCGGGAGGGATGGGGCCAACGTCCTGACTTTC. Translating gives CASSLGTGRDGANVLTF. The entire variable domain, with the rest obtained from reference TRBV19 and TRBJ2-6, is as follows: DGGITQSPKYLFRKEGQNVTLSCEQNLNHDAMYWYRQDPGQGLRLIYYSQIVNDFQKGDIAEGYSVSREKKESFPLTVTSAQKNPTAFYLCASSLGTGRDGANVLTFGAGSRLTVL.

V is TRBV2 and J is TRBJ1-1; D unclear. The germline V and J ends were trimmed by 0 bases and 1 base, with 9 bases remaining between them. The CDR3 runs 15 residues. Germline CDR1 is SNHLY and CDR2 is FYNNEI. The CDR3 DNA reads TGTGCCAGCAGTGAAGCACCGCGGTCGAACACTGAAGCTTTCTTT. Amino acids: CASSEAPRSNTEAFF.

The V and J genes are TRBV12-3 or TRBV12-4 and TRBJ2-7; 7 nucleotides agree with TRBD1. The CDR3 has 12 residues. V lost 9 bases and J lost 5; bases outside the gene matches: 7. The CDR3 DNA reads TGTGCCAGTGGCCGACAGGGCCACGAGCAGTACTTC. It codes for CASGRQGHEQYF.

The V gene is TRBV6-6, the J gene TRBJ2-7, with 8 bases lining up with TRBD2. J lost 7 bases, V lost 1 base, and 9 bases had no gene match. Germline V gene data show CDR1 as MNHNY and CDR2 as SVGAGI (reference sequence). The CDR3 sequence is 15 residues long. CDR3 protein: CASSYLAGSTGEQYF. The CDR3 region has the DNA TGTGCCAGCAGTTACTTAGCGGGGAGTACTGGGGAGCAGTACTTC.

J is TRBJ2-7 and V is TRBV10-3; D is perhaps TRBD1 (6 bases). The CDR3 has 13 amino acids. Germline V gene lookup returns CDR1 ENHRY and CDR2 SYGVKD. Trimming took off 6 bases at V and 1 base at J, with 10 bases between the two ends. The CDR3 nucleotides read TGTGCCATCAGGGACAGCCAGTCCTACGAGCAGTACTTC. Translating gives CAIRDSQSYEQYF.

The rearrangement uses TRBV19 and TRBJ2-7, with 9 bases matching TRBD1. This CDR3 has 15 amino acids. Trimming removed 6 bases from V and 1 base from J; junction bases left unmatched: 7. From germline, CDR1 is LNHDA and CDR2 SQIVND (reference sequence). CDR3: CASRTAGTGSYEQYF. In DNA form, the CDR3 reads TGTGCCAGTAGAACCGCCGGGACAGGGTCCTACGAGCAGTACTTC.

CDR3 amino acids: CASRTGEETQYF. The DNA of the CDR3 is TGTGCCAGCAGGACAGGGGAAGAGACCCAGTACTTC. The chain links TRBV7-9 to TRBJ2-5; 8 positions match TRBD1. CDR3 length: 12 residues. Unmatched junction bases numbered 0, after V lost 6 bases and J lost 3 bases. Germline V gene sequence: CDR1 SEHNR, CDR2 FQNEAQ (reference sequence).

V is TRBV28 and J is TRBJ2-6; D is unresolved. The CDR3 covers 16 residues. V was shortened by 4 bases and J by 0 bases, with 10 bases between the two germline ends. Germline values: CDR1 MDHEN, CDR2 SYDVKM. In DNA, the CDR3 is TGTGCCAGCAGTTCCCCTACAGCCTCTGGGGCCAACGTCCTGACTTTC. It translates to CASSSPTASGANVLTF.

The chain combines TRBV5-5 with TRBJ1-5; 8 bases match TRBD1. The CDR3 totals 14 residues. With 5 bases clipped from V and 1 base from J, the junction kept 2 bases outside the gene matches. Germline V CDR1 and CDR2: SGHKS, YYEKEE (reference sequence). This chain's CDR3 is CASRQGASNQPQHF. The CDR3 coding sequence is TGTGCCAGCAGGCAGGGGGCAAGCAATCAGCCCCAGCATTTT.

This chain links TRBV29-1 with TRBJ1-2, with 7 bases matching TRBD1. Trimming took 7 bases from V and 7 from J; bases not matched to a gene: 9. Germline CDR1 reads SQVTM; CDR2 reads ANQGSEA. The CDR3 has 12 amino acids. The CDR3 DNA reads as TGCAGCGCACCAACAGGGGACGGTGGCTACACCTTC. This encodes CSAPTGDGGYTF.